These 28 T cell receptor beta chains share one sample of origin, sequenced in a study of blood T cell repertoires in COVID-19 (dated by TCRdb to about 2020). To prepare the library, the immunoSEQ multiplex PCR assay was applied. In its TCRdb copy, this immuneACCESS table keeps in-frame sequences only and misses some clones. Where compared with another copy, unresolved V genes explain less than half of these, and the others have no known cause. Within this sample are some 77,000 clones, with roughly 76% of them counted one time only. The ten largest clones add up to 20% to 25% of the sample. The sequencing sample was made of peripheral blood. These receptors all stem from a woman in her seventies with acute or convalescent COVID-19.

The chain links TRBV6-6 to TRBJ2-6; perhaps TRBD1 as D (5 bases). Germline V lookup: CDR1 MNHNY, CDR2 SVGAGI (reference sequence). V lost 5 bases and J 4 bases, leaving 24 bases between the germline ends. The CDR3 sequence is 19 residues long. Here the CDR3 DNA reads TGTGCCAGCAGTCCACAGGATTATCCCCTAAAGCCGGGGGCCAACGTCCTGACTTTC. Residues: CASSPQDYPLKPGANVLTF.

The chain uses TRBV19 and TRBJ1-5, with a weak D call TRBD1 (5 bases). The germline V and J ends were trimmed by 3 bases and 3 bases, with 12 bases remaining between them. The CDR3 spans 15 residues. Germline V gene lookup returns CDR1 LNHDA and CDR2 SQIVND (reference sequence). The chain's CDR3 is CASSIAGGINQPQHF. CDR3 DNA: TGTGCCAGTAGTATCGCTGGGGGGATCAATCAGCCCCAGCATTTT.

This chain uses TRBV7-9 with TRBJ1-3; D not resolved. With 1 base removed from V and 4 bases from J, the gap between germline ends came to 11 bases. This CDR3 spans 15 amino acids. Germline V gene sequence: CDR1 SEHNR, CDR2 FQNEAQ (reference sequence). The CDR3 reads CASSLVSSPGNTIYF. The CDR3 DNA reads as TGTGCCAGCAGCTTAGTGTCCAGTCCCGGAAACACCATATATTTT. Full variable domain (rest looked up from reference TRBV7-9 and TRBJ1-3): DTGVSQNPRHKITKRGQNVTFRCDPISEHNRLYWYRQTLGQGPEFLTYFQNEAQLEKSRLLSDRFSAERPKGSFSTLEIQRTEQGDSAMYLCASSLVSSPGNTIYFGEGSWLTVV.

The table lists this clone with a few counts. The V and J genes are TRBV27 and TRBJ2-1; D unclear. Germline CDR1 and CDR2: MNHEY and SMNVEV (reference sequence). Trimming removed 4 bases at V and 6 bases at J, with 10 bases between. The CDR3 loop spans 13 amino acids. CDR3 DNA sequence: TGTGCCAGCAGTTATTCCGTGTTCAATGAGCAGTTCTTC. It specifies CASSYSVFNEQFF.

This sequence joins TRBV5-1 and TRBJ2-1; TRBD2 agrees at 9 bases. Germline assignment: CDR1 SGHRS and CDR2 YFSETQ. CDR3 length: 17 amino acids. The junction had 10 bases not matched to a gene; V was cut back by 0 bases and J by 6 bases. The CDR3 DNA sequence: TGCGCCAGCAGCTTGGAATTAGCGGGAGCGGTCCGCAATGAGCAGTTCTTC. It translates to CASSLELAGAVRNEQFF.

The J gene is TRBJ1-1, the V gene TRBV6-5, with unresolved D. Germline CDR1 MNHEY, CDR2 SVGAGI. The CDR3 totals 15 residues. Trimming cost V 6 bases and J 6 bases, with 20 bases left between them. CDR3 nucleotide sequence: TGTGCCAGCAGCCGCAAACCGGGGAACGTCGCTGAAGCTTTCTTT. This encodes CASSRKPGNVAEAFF.

The chain recombines TRBV5-4 with TRBJ2-1; D may be TRBD1 (5 bases). This CDR3 contains 11 residues. Germline V lookup: CDR1 SGHNT, CDR2 YYREEE (reference sequence). Trimming pared 7 bases from V and 4 bases from J, leaving 6 bases between. The CDR3 loop reads CASGAYNEQFF. The DNA for the CDR3 is TGTGCCAGCGGGGCGTACAATGAGCAGTTCTTC.

CDR3 amino acids: CATSRGEAYEQYF. CDR3 DNA: TGTGCCACCAGCAGGGGAGAAGCCTACGAGCAGTACTTC. The chain recombines TRBV15 with TRBJ2-7; D might be TRBD2 (5 bases). CDR1 is LNHNV, CDR2 YYDKDF, per germline (reference sequence). V dropped 3 bases and J dropped 2 bases, with 8 bases sitting between them. The CDR3 loop spans 13 amino acids.

The rearrangement joins TRBV18 to TRBJ1-1; D unclear. Germline loops: CDR1 KGHSH, CDR2 LQKENI. This CDR3 has 14 amino acids. Trimming removed 0 bases at V and 4 bases at J, with 9 bases between. The CDR3: CASSPPLRATEAFF. For the CDR3, the DNA is TGTGCCAGCTCACCACCCCTGCGGGCCACTGAAGCTTTCTTT.

This chain joins TRBV6-5 and TRBJ1-2; TRBD1 agrees at 10 bases. V dropped 6 bases and J dropped 4; count of bases not matched to a gene: 5. CDR3 length equals 14 residues. Germline CDR1 and CDR2: MNHEY and SVGAGI. CDR3 in amino acids: CASRPGQGPYGYTF. The DNA for the CDR3 is TGTGCCAGCAGGCCGGGACAGGGGCCCTATGGCTACACCTTC.

The genes are TRBV19 and TRBJ1-2; 11 bases align to TRBD1. The CDR3 contains 16 residues. Germline lookup yields CDR1 LNHDA and CDR2 SQIVND (reference sequence). V was pared by 4 bases and J by 5 bases, with 9 bases of the junction left unmatched. Here the CDR3 reads CASSKLRTGGLYGYTF. In DNA form, the CDR3 reads TGTGCCAGTAGTAAACTTCGGACAGGGGGCTTATATGGCTACACCTTC.

The V and J genes are TRBV2 and TRBJ2-1; 9 bases line up with TRBD1. CDR3 length: 15 residues. CDR1 and CDR2 (germline): SNHLY, FYNNEI. Unmatched junction bases numbered 5, after V lost 5 bases and J lost 3 bases. CDR3: CASSPRTGDYNEQFF. In DNA form, the CDR3 reads TGTGCCAGCAGTCCCCGGACAGGGGACTACAATGAGCAGTTCTTC.

The rearrangement links TRBV3-1 (or the pseudogene TRBV3-2) to TRBJ2-7; 12 bases match TRBD2. V lost 2 bases, J lost 1 base, and 0 bases stayed unmatched. CDR1 and CDR2 from the germline V gene are LGHDT and YNNKEL (reference sequence). The CDR3 length is 15 residues. The CDR3 protein is CASSQTSGRSYEQYF. CDR3 in DNA: TGTGCCAGCAGCCAAACTAGCGGGAGGTCCTACGAGCAGTACTTC.

The chain joins TRBV3-1 (or the pseudogene TRBV3-2) to TRBJ2-1; 7 nucleotides agree with TRBD2. The CDR3 is 15 residues long. The V and J ends lost 6 bases and 6 bases, in that order; junction bases with no gene match: 11. Per germline, CDR1 LGHDT and CDR2 YNNKEL (reference sequence). CDR3 protein: CASSLGTNPTNEQFF. The CDR3 DNA is TGTGCCAGCAGTCTTGGGACTAATCCCACCAATGAGCAGTTCTTC.

The CDR3 loop is CASRPGVNTEAFF. In DNA form, the CDR3 reads TGTGCCAGCAGGCCCGGGGTGAACACTGAAGCTTTCTTT. The V gene is TRBV6-5, the J gene TRBJ1-1; D gene unclear. The CDR3 sequence is 13 residues long. In germline, CDR1 is MNHEY, CDR2 SVGAGI. V was cut by 6 bases and J by 0 bases, with 8 bases left in between.

CDR3 bases: TGTGCCAGCAGATTACAGGGAGTTGGGACTGAAGCTTTCTTT. It translates to CASRLQGVGTEAFF. The chain recombines TRBV3-1 (or the pseudogene TRBV3-2) with TRBJ1-1; TRBD1 might be the D (6 bases). This CDR3 has 14 residues. Germline CDR1 LGHDT, CDR2 YNNKEL (reference sequence). The germline V and J ends were trimmed by 6 bases and 5 bases, with 16 bases remaining between them.

The rearrangement uses TRBV4-1 and TRBJ1-5; possible D gene TRBD1, 5 bases. Germline V gene data show CDR1 as MGHRA and CDR2 as YSYEKL. With 0 bases removed from V and 5 bases from J, the gap between germline ends came to 11 bases. The CDR3 sequence is 15 residues long. The CDR3 coding sequence is TGCGCCAGCAGCCAAGATTCCCAGGGTTATCAGCCCCAGCATTTT. It translates to CASSQDSQGYQPQHF.

The CDR3 nucleotides read TGTGCCAGTAGTCTAAGCGGGAGGGCACGCTACAATGAGCAGTTCTTC. Translating gives CASSLSGRARYNEQFF. The chain has TRBV19 and TRBJ2-1, with TRBD2 identical over 10 bases. With 5 bases clipped from V and 3 bases from J, the junction kept 7 bases outside the gene matches. CDR3 length equals 16 residues. Looked up from germline, CDR1 is LNHDA and CDR2 is SQIVND (reference sequence).

The chain uses TRBV11-2 and TRBJ2-7, with 7 bases fitting TRBD2. V gave up 3 bases and J gave up 5 bases; unmatched junction bases: 10. Germline V gene lookup returns CDR1 SGHAT and CDR2 FQNNGV. CDR3 length: 15 amino acids. The CDR3 sequence: CASSFRSGESHEQYF. CDR3 nucleotides: TGTGCCAGCAGCTTTCGGAGCGGGGAGTCCCACGAGCAGTACTTC.

The chain recombines TRBV3-1 (or the pseudogene TRBV3-2) with TRBJ2-2; 8 bases fit TRBD1. CDR1 is LGHDT, CDR2 YNNKEL, per germline (reference sequence). This CDR3 is built from 16 residues. Trimming cost V 4 bases and J 5 bases; bases outside gene matches: 9. CDR3: CASSRRDRSITGELFF. In nucleotides, the CDR3 is TGTGCCAGCAGCCGCCGGGACAGGTCGATTACCGGGGAGCTGTTTTTT.

The chain couples TRBV7-8 to TRBJ1-6; 9 bases fit TRBD1. With 1 base clipped from V and 9 bases from J, the junction kept 4 bases outside the gene matches. There are 15 residues in the CDR3. From germline, CDR1 is SGHVS and CDR2 FQNEAQ. The CDR3 bases are TGTGCCAGCAGCTTAGACAGGGGGCTTCTTTCACCCCTCCACTTT. Protein: CASSLDRGLLSPLHF.

V is TRBV2 and J is TRBJ2-1, with TRBD2 as a possible D gene (6 bases). The V gene's germline CDR1 is SNHLY and CDR2 FYNNEI. CDR3 length equals 17 residues. With 4 bases removed from V and 7 bases from J, the gap between germline ends came to 23 bases. The CDR3 nucleotides are TGTGCCAGCAGTGGTATTATTCGGCTAGCGAGTCTAAATGAGCAGTTCTTC. This codes for CASSGIIRLASLNEQFF.

The table lists this clone with a few counts. This chain connects TRBV5-4 to TRBJ1-1; unclear D gene. Germline-derived CDR1 and CDR2 are SGHNT and YYREEE (reference sequence). CDR3 length: 14 residues. Deletions cut 0 bases from V and 5 bases from J, with 11 bases between. CDR3 DNA sequence: TGTGCCAGCAGCTTGGACAGTTACCTAACTGAAGCTTTCTTT. Translated: CASSLDSYLTEAFF.

The chain combines TRBV29-1 with TRBJ1-4; D is uncertain. Per the germline V gene, CDR1 is SQVTM and CDR2 is ANQGSEA. The V gene lost 4 bases and the J gene lost 8 bases, with 14 bases spanning the gap. The CDR3 extends over 13 amino acids. DNA for the CDR3: TGCAGCGTTGGGCAGATGGGCGAGGAAAAACTGTTTTTT. Amino acid sequence: CSVGQMGEEKLFF.

The chain uses TRBV19 and TRBJ2-3; 9 nucleotides align to TRBD2. This CDR3 comprises 17 residues. V lost 4 bases to trimming and J lost 0 bases; unmatched junction nucleotides: 8. The germline gives CDR1 LNHDA, CDR2 SQIVND (reference sequence). The chain's CDR3 is CASSTPFSGRSTDTQYF. As DNA, the CDR3 is TGTGCCAGTAGTACTCCGTTTAGCGGGAGAAGCACAGATACGCAGTATTTT.

This clone was found a few times. J is TRBJ2-5 and V is TRBV5-6, with 9 bases aligning to TRBD1. V was clipped by 6 bases and J by 8 bases; unmatched bases: 11. Germline assignment: CDR1 SGHDT and CDR2 YYEEEE. This CDR3 is 14 amino acids long. The CDR3 DNA reads TGTGCCAGCACCAGACAGGGGGTTTTCTTAACCCAGTACTTC. It yields the protein CASTRQGVFLTQYF.

This chain connects TRBV15 to TRBJ2-7, with unresolved D. Trimming removed 1 base at V and 3 bases at J, with 10 bases between. CDR1 is LNHNV and CDR2 is YYDKDF in the germline V gene (reference sequence). The CDR3 spans 14 residues. The DNA of the CDR3 is TGTGCCACCAGCAGAGGTAAAGCGATCTACGAGCAGTACTTC. Encoded protein: CATSRGKAIYEQYF.

This clone was detected only a few times. This chain links TRBV7-9 with TRBJ2-5; tentatively, D is TRBD1 (5 bases). There are 13 residues in the CDR3. Germline lookup yields CDR1 SEHNR and CDR2 FQNEAQ (reference sequence). With 8 bases removed from V and 5 bases from J, the gap between germline ends came to 15 bases. CDR3 region: CASLGAGRETQYF. As DNA, the CDR3 is TGTGCCAGCTTAGGGGCCGGTCGGGAGACCCAGTACTTC.